This TCR beta chain was recorded in a study of OX40 agonist ivuxolimab in advanced cancers. The data were produced by immunoSEQ multiplex PCR, yet TCRdb's version contains in-frame clones alone and is incomplete. The data contain 84,000 or so clones, around nine tenths of them singletons. This CDR3 is 15 amino acids long. CDR1 is MNHEY, CDR2 SMNVEV, per germline (reference sequence). Trimming removed 6 bases at V and 7 bases at J, with 16 bases between. Study conclusions and caveats: Antigen specificity remained undetermined for the expanded peripheral T cells.

This clone occurred a few times. What it binds is not known. Sequencing used CD4+ or CD8+ T cells sorted from blood, obtained in a trial of the OX40 agonist ivuxolimab. The clonotype originates from an adult with an advanced solid tumor such as melanoma, head and neck, liver or kidney cancer. The chain carries TRBV27 and TRBJ1-6, with D perhaps matching TRBD1 (5 bases). The CDR3 loop is CASRSRRGANSPLHF. Written as DNA, the CDR3 is TGTGCCAGCAGATCGCGGAGGGGCGCCAATTCACCCCTCCACTTT.